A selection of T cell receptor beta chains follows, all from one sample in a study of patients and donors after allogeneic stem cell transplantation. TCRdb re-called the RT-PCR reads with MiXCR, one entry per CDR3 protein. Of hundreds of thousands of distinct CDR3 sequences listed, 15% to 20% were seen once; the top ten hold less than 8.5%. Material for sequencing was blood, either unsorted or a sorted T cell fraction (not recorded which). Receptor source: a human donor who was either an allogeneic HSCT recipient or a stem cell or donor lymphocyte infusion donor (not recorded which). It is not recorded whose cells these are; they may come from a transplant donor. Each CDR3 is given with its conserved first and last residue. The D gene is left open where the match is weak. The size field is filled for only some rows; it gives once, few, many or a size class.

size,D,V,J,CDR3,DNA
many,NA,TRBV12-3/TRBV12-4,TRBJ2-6,CASRTSSGANVLTF,TGTGCCAGCAGGACTAGTTCTGGGGCCAACGTCCTGACTTTC
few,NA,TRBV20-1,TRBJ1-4,CSASGRLGEKLFF,TGCAGTGCTTCCGGGAGATTGGGTGAAAAACTGTTTTTT
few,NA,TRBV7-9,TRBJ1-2,CASSLGGSLGYTF,TGTGCCAGCAGCTTAGGGGGCAGTCTTGGCTACACCTTC
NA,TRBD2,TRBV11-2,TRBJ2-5,CASSPPHGTSGRWETQYF,TGTGCCAGCAGCCCTCCACACGGGACTAGCGGGAGATGGGAGACCCAGTACTTC
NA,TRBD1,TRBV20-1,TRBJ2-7,CSASGTGNSYEQYF,TGCAGTGCTAGTGGGACAGGGAACTCCTACGAGCAGTACTTC
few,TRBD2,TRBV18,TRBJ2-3,CASSPRRSGRAPGTDTQYF,TGTGCCAGCTCACCAAGACGAAGCGGGAGGGCCCCGGGCACAGATACGCAGTATTTT
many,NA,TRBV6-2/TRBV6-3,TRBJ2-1,CASSYRYNEQFF,TGTGCCAGCAGTTACAGGTACAATGAGCAGTTCTTC
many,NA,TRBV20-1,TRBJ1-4,CSAVDRTNNEKLFF,TGCAGTGCTGTCGACAGGACGAATAATGAAAAACTGTTTTTT
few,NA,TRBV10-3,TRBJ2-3,CAITPGKGKPDTQYF,TGTGCCATCACCCCTGGAAAGGGAAAGCCAGATACGCAGTATTTT
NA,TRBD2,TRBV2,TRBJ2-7,CASKQTSGSDGRSYEQYF,TGTGCCAGCAAGCAAACTAGCGGGAGTGATGGTCGCTCCTACGAGCAGTACTTC
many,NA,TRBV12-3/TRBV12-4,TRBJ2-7,CASSYREEQYF,TGTGCCAGCAGTTATAGGGAGGAGCAGTACTTC
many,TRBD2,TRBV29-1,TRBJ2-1,CSVAGGRTYEQFF,TGCAGCGTTGCTGGCGGGAGGACCTATGAGCAGTTCTTC
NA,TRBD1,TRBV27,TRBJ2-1,CASSSRTGEGEQFF,TGTGCCAGCAGTTCCAGGACAGGGGAGGGGGAGCAGTTCTTC
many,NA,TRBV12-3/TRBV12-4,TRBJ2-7,CASRPSGHTSYEQYF,TGTGCCAGCAGACCCTCGGGACACACCTCCTACGAGCAGTACTTC
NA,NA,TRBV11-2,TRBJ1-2,CASSPLRAGRDHGYTF,TGTGCCAGCAGCCCCTTGCGGGCAGGGAGGGATCATGGCTACACCTTC
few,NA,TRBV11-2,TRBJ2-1,CASSTLGPSTINEQFF,TGTGCCAGCAGCACCCTCGGGCCGTCGACCATCAATGAGCAGTTCTTC
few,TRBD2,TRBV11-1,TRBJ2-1,CASSSSGTSGGPSSYNEQFF,TGTGCCAGCAGCTCCTCCGGGACTAGCGGGGGGCCGAGCTCCTACAATGAGCAGTTCTTC
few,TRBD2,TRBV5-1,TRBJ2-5,CASSLLAGEETQYF,TGCGCCAGCAGCTTGCTAGCGGGAGAAGAGACCCAGTACTTC